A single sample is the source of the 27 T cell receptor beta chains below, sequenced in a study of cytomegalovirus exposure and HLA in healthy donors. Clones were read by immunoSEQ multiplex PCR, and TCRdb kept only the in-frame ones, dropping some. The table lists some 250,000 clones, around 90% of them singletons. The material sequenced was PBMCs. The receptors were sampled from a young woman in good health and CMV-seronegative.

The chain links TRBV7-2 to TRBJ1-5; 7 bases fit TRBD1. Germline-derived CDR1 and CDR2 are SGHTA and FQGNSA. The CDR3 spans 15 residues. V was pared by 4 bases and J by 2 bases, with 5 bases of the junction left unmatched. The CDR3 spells CASSSTGDGNQPQHF. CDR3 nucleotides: TGTGCCAGCAGCTCCACAGGGGATGGCAATCAGCCCCAGCATTTT.

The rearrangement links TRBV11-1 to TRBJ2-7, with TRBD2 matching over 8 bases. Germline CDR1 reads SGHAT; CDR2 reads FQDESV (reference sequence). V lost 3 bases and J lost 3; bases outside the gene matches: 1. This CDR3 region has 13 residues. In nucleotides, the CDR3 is TGTGCCAGCAGCTTCGGGAGGGTCTACGAGCAGTACGTC. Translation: CASSFGRVYEQYV.

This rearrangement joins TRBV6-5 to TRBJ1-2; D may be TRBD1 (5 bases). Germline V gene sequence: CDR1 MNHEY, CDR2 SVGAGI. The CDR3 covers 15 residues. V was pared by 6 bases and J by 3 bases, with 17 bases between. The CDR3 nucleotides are TGTGCCAGCAGCCCCGGGTGGGGGGTGGACTATGGCTACACCTTC. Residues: CASSPGWGVDYGYTF.

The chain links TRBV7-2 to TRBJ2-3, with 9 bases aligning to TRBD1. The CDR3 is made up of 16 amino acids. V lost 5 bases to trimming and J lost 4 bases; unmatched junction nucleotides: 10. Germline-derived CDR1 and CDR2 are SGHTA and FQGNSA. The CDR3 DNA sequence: TGTGCCAGCAGCCCCCCGAGGACAGGGGAGGCAGATACGCAGTATTTT. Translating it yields CASSPPRTGEADTQYF.

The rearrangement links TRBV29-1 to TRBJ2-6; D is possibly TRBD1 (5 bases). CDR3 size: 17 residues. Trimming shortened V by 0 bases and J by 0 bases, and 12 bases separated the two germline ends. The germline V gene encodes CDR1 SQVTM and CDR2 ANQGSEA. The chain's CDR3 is CSVEDAGISSGANVLTF. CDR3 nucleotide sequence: TGCAGCGTTGAAGACGCAGGGATAAGCTCTGGGGCCAACGTCCTGACTTTC.

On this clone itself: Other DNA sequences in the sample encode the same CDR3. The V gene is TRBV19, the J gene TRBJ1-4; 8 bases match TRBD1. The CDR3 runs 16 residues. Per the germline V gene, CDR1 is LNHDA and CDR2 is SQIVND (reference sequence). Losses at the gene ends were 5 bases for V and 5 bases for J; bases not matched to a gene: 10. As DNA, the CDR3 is TGTGCCAGTAGTCTTGGACAGGGCTCTTCCAATGAAAAACTGTTTTTT. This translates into CASSLGQGSSNEKLFF. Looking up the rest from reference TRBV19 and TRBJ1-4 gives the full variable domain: DGGITQSPKYLFRKEGQNVTLSCEQNLNHDAMYWYRQDPGQGLRLIYYSQIVNDFQKGDIAEGYSVSREKKESFPLTVTSAQKNPTAFYLCASSLGQGSSNEKLFFGSGTQLSVL.

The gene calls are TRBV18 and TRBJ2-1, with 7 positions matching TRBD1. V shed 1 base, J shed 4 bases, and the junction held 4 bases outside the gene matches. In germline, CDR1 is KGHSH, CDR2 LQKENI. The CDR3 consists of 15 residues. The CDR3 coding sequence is TGTGCCAGCTCACCACAGGACAGGCTATACAATGAGCAGTTCTTC. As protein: CASSPQDRLYNEQFF.

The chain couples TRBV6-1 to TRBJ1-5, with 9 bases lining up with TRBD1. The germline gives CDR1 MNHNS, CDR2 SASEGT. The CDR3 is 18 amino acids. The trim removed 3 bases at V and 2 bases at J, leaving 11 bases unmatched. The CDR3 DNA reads TGTGCCAGCAGTGAGGACAGGGGAAACTTTTGGGGCAATCAGCCCCAGCATTTT. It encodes CASSEDRGNFWGNQPQHF.

The CDR3 DNA reads TGCAGCGTTGGTGTCCTAGCGGGGGGGCGAGATACGCAGTATTTT. It yields the protein CSVGVLAGGRDTQYF. V is TRBV29-1 and J is TRBJ2-3, with TRBD2 matching 12 bases. The V segment lost 4 bases and the J segment 5 bases; nucleotides outside the gene matches: 7. The CDR3 is made up of 15 amino acids. Germline loops: CDR1 SQVTM, CDR2 ANQGSEA.

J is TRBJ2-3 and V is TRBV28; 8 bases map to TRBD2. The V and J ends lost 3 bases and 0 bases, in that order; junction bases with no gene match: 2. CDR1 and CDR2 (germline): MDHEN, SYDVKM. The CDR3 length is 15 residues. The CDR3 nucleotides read TGTGCCAGCAGTTTCGGCGGGGGGAGCACAGATACGCAGTATTTT. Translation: CASSFGGGSTDTQYF.

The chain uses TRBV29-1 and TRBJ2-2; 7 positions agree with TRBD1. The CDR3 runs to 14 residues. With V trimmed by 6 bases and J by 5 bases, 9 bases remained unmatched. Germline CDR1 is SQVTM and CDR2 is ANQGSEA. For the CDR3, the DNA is TGCAGCGTCAAACATGGGACAGATACCGGGGAGCTGTTTTTT. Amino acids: CSVKHGTDTGELFF.

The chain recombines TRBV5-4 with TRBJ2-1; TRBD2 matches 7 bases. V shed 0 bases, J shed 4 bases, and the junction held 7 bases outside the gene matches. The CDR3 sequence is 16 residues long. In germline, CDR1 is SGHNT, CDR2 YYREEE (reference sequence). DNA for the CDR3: TGTGCCAGCAGCTTGGCCGGGGGGACGGATTACAATGAGCAGTTCTTC. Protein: CASSLAGGTDYNEQFF.

CDR3 region: CASSITGNSNQPQHF. The DNA of the CDR3 is TGTGCCAGCAGTATAACAGGGAATAGCAATCAGCCCCAGCATTTT. This chain links TRBV6-5 with TRBJ1-5; TRBD1 is a possible D gene (6 bases). The CDR3 spans 15 residues. Germline V CDR1 and CDR2: MNHEY, SVGAGI. Trimming took 5 bases from V and 0 from J, leaving 11 bases between them.

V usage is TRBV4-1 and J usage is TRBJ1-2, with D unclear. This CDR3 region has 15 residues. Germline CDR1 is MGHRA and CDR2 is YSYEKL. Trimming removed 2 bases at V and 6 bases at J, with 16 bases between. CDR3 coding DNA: TGCGCCAGCAGCCAATCCGCTCAGCGGTGGGATGGCTACACCTTC. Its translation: CASSQSAQRWDGYTF.

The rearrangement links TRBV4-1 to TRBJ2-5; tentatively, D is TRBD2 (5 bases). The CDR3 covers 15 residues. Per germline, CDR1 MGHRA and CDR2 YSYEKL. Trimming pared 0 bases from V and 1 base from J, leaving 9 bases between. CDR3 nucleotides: TGCGCCAGCAGCCAAGAGAGGGTGGGCCAAGAGACCCAGTACTTC. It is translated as CASSQERVGQETQYF.

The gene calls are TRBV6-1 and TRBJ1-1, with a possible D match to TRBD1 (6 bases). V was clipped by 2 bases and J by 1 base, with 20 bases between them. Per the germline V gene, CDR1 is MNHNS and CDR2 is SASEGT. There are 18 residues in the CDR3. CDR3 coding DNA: TGTGCCAGCAGTGAAAGGGCGAGCAGGGGCGGGTGGAACACTGAAGCTTTCTTT. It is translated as CASSERASRGGWNTEAFF.

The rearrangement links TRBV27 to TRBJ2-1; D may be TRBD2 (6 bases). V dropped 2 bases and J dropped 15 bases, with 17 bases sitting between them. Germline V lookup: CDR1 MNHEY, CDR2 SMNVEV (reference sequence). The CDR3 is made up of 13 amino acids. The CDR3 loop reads CASSLGVREAWFF. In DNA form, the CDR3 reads TGTGCCAGCAGTTTAGGGGTCAGGGAGGCATGGTTCTTC.

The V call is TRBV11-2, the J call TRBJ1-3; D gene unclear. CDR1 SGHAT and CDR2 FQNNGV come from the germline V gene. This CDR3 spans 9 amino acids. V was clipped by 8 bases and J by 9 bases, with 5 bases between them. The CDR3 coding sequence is TGTGCCAGCGTCGGCACCATATATTTT. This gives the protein CASVGTIYF.

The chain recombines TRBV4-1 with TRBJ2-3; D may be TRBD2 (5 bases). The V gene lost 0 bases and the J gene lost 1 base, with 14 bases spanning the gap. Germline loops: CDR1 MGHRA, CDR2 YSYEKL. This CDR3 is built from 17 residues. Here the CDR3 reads CASSQELAGSGTDTQYF. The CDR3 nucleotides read TGCGCCAGCAGCCAAGAGCTAGCCGGGTCGGGCACAGATACGCAGTATTTT.

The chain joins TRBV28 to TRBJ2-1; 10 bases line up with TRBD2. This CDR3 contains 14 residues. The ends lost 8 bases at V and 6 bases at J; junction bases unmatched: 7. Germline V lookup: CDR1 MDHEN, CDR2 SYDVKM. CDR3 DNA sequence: TGTGCCAGCGTGGCTAGCGGGGGACGCAATGAGCAGTTCTTC. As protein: CASVASGGRNEQFF.

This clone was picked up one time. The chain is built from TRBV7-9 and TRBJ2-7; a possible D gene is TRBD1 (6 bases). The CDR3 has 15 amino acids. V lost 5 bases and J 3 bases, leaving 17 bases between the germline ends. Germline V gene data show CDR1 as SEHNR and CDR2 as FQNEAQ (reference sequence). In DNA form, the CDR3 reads TGTGCCAGCAGCCCCGGGACACGACTGGTCTACGAGCAGTACTTC. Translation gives CASSPGTRLVYEQYF.

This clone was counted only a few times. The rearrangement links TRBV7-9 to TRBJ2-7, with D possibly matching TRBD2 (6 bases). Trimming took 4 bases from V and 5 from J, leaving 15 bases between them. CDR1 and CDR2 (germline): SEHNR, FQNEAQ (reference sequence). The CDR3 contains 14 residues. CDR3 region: CASSYLGGRDEQYF. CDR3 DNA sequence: TGTGCCAGCAGCTACCTCGGAGGGAGAGACGAGCAGTACTTC.

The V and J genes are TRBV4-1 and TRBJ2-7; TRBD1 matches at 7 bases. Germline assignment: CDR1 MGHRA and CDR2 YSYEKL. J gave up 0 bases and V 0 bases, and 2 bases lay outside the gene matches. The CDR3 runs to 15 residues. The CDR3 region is CASSQDRDSSYEQYV. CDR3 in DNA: TGCGCCAGCAGCCAAGATCGGGACAGCTCCTACGAGCAGTACGTC.

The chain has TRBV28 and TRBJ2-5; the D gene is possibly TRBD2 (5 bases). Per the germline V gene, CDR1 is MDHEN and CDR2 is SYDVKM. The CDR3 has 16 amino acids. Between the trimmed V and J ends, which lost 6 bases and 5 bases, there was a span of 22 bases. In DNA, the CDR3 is TGTGCCAGCAGAATACGCTTACTAGGGCCCCAGGAGACCCAGTACTTC. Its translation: CASRIRLLGPQETQYF.

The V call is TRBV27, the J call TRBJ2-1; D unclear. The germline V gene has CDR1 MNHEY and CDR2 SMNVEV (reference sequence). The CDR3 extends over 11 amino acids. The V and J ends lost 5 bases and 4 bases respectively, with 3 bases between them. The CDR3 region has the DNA TGTGCCAGCAGTACTTACAATGAGCAGTTCTTC. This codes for CASSTYNEQFF.

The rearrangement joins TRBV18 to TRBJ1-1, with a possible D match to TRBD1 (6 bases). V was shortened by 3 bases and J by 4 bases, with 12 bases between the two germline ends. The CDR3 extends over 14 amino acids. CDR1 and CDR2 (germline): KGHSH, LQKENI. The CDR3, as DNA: TGTGCCAGCTCACCGGGCAGGGGAATCACTGAAGCTTTCTTT. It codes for CASSPGRGITEAFF.

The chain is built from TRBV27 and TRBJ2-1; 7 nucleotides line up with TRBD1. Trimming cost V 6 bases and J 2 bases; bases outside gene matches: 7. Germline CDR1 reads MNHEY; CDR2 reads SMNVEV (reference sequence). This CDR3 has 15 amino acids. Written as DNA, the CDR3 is TGTGCCAGCAGACCCGACAGGGACACCTACAATGAGCAGTTCTTC. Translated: CASRPDRDTYNEQFF.